This TCR beta chain was sequenced in a study of blood T cells in healthy people across ages. The authors isolated at least 7 million PBMCs per sample. Total RNA, at least 5.5 micrograms per sample, came from PBMCs. In germline, CDR1 is SGHAT, CDR2 FQNNGV. The CDR3 spans 17 residues. With V trimmed by 5 bases and J by 5 bases, 14 bases remained unmatched. A J-beta primer mix and a sample-barcoded 5' primer were used in a second PCR of roughly 7 to 12 cycles. The authors tagged each cDNA molecule using a template-switch adaptor with 12 random nucleotides. TCRdb used MiXCR to reprocess the 5' RACE reads, holding one entry per CDR3 protein. The table lists roughly 1,800,000 distinct CDR3 sequences, approximately 50% of them singletons. About this clonotype itself: Its antigen is as yet unknown.

Study conclusions and caveats: Investigators viewed diversity estimates from one million T cells as underestimates, the study reported.

The sequence came from a woman aged 40 to 49 in good health. This chain joins TRBV11-2 and TRBJ2-1, with 8 bases aligning to TRBD2. Material: blood. The CDR3 DNA is TGTGCCAGCAGCCCCCCCCTCGGGACTAGTCCCAACAATGAGCAGTTCTTC. The encoded protein is CASSPPLGTSPNNEQFF. Looking up the rest from reference TRBV11-2 and TRBJ2-1 gives the full variable domain: EAGVAQSPRYKIIEKRQSVAFWCNPISGHATLYWYQQILGQGPKLLIQFQNNGVVDDSQLPKDRFSAERLKGVDSTLKIQPAKLEDSAVYLCASSPPLGTSPNNEQFFGPGTRLTVL.